These 10 T cell receptor beta chains share one sample of origin, sequenced in a study of CD8 T cells in ankylosing spondylitis. TCRdb re-called the 5' RACE reads with MiXCR, one entry per CDR3 protein. The table has nearly 350,000 distinct CDR3 sequences, about 15% seen once; the top ten hold less than 1.1%. The source material was blood, either unsorted or a sorted T cell fraction (not recorded which). Receptors were obtained from a male donor with ankylosing spondylitis or in good health (not recorded which).

J is TRBJ1-3 and V is TRBV4-1, with 7 bases lining up with TRBD1. The CDR3 is made up of 16 amino acids. V shed 3 bases, J shed 0 bases, and the junction held 5 bases outside the gene matches. CDR1 and CDR2 from the germline V gene are MGHRA and YSYEKL. This chain's CDR3 is CASSHPGGGSGNTIYF. CDR3 in DNA: TGCGCCAGCAGCCACCCAGGGGGGGGCTCTGGAAACACCATATATTTT.

The chain is built from TRBV20-1 and TRBJ2-5; D ambiguous. In germline, CDR1 is DFQATT, CDR2 SNEGSKA (reference sequence). The CDR3 is 12 residues long. The ends were cut back, 0 bases at V and 4 bases at J, with 6 bases in the middle. Written as DNA, the CDR3 is TGCAGTGCTAGAGATGTGAGAGAGACCCAGTACTTC. Protein sequence: CSARDVRETQYF.

The chain recombines TRBV3-1 with TRBJ2-4, with TRBD1 identical over 9 bases. J was trimmed by 8 bases and V by 2 bases; bases with no gene match: 7. There are 15 residues in the CDR3. Germline loops: CDR1 LGHDT, CDR2 YNNKEL (reference sequence). The CDR3 DNA reads as TGTGCCAGCAGCCAATCCGGGACAGGGTTATACATTCAGTACTTC. Translating gives CASSQSGTGLYIQYF.

This clonotype has a count of ten or more. V gene TRBV11-1 combines with J gene TRBJ2-2; D is uncertain. CDR1 and CDR2 from the germline V gene are SGHAT and FQDESV (reference sequence). The CDR3 has 14 amino acids. V was shortened by 5 bases and J by 6 bases, with 13 bases between the two germline ends. CDR3 in DNA: TGTGCCAGCAGCGTCTCCAGGTCGTCCGGGGAGCTGTTTTTT. It encodes CASSVSRSSGELFF.

The chain couples TRBV9 to TRBJ1-6, with 7 bases lining up with TRBD1. There are 14 residues in the CDR3. V trimming: 2 bases; J trimming: 10 bases; junction bases outside the gene matches: 6. Germline V gene data show CDR1 as SGDLS and CDR2 as YYNGEE. DNA of the CDR3: TGTGCCAGCAGCGTGGGACAGAAAGAATCACCCCTCCACTTT. This gives the protein CASSVGQKESPLHF.

In its sample, this clonotype was seen many times. The chain is built from TRBV29-1 and TRBJ1-1; D ambiguous. CDR3 length: 14 amino acids. Germline V lookup: CDR1 SQVTM, CDR2 ANQGSEA. The V end lost 4 bases, the J end lost 1 base, and 13 bases lay between the germline ends. The CDR3 nucleotides read TGCAGCGTTGCTAGAGGCTGGGGGAACACTGAAGCTTTCTTT. Amino acid sequence: CSVARGWGNTEAFF.

This clonotype was seen a handful of times. The chain links TRBV5-1 to TRBJ2-3, with TRBD2 matching over 10 bases. Unmatched junction bases numbered 3, after V lost 2 bases and J lost 0 bases. The CDR3 spans 16 residues. Germline CDR1 is SGHRS and CDR2 is YFSETQ. CDR3 nucleotides: TGCGCCAGCAGCTTCAGCGGGAGGGCTAGCACAGATACGCAGTATTTT. This sequence encodes CASSFSGRASTDTQYF.

This clonotype was recorded a few times. The chain joins TRBV12-3 or TRBV12-4 to TRBJ1-1; no clear D. The V gene lost 7 bases and the J gene lost 2 bases, with 14 bases spanning the gap. The CDR3 totals 14 residues. Written as DNA, the CDR3 is TGTGCCAGCACCCTCGGATGGGGAAACACTGAAGCTTTCTTT. Translated, it gives CASTLGWGNTEAFF.

This rearrangement joins TRBV5-5 to TRBJ2-3; 11 bases are a match to TRBD2. Germline trimming cut 4 bases from V and 3 bases from J; bases unmatched to any gene: 7. Germline loops: CDR1 SGHKS, CDR2 YYEKEE (reference sequence). The CDR3 sequence is 16 residues long. In DNA, the CDR3 is TGTGCCAGCAGCGACATAGCGGGGGGGATTACAGATACGCAGTATTTT. Protein sequence: CASSDIAGGITDTQYF. The full variable domain, its missing parts supplied by reference TRBV5-5 and TRBJ2-3, is DAGVTQSPTHLIKTRGQQVTLRCSPISGHKSVSWYQQVLGQGPQFIFQYYEKEERGRGNFPDRFSARQFPNYSSELNVNALLLGDSALYLCASSDIAGGITDTQYFGPGTRLTVL.

The rearrangement uses TRBV20-1 and TRBJ2-5, with unresolved D. CDR1 is DFQATT and CDR2 is SNEGSKA in the germline V gene (reference sequence). The CDR3 totals 14 residues. V was trimmed by 1 base and J by 1 base, leaving 10 bases between them. As DNA, the CDR3 is TGCAGTGCTAGAGTTTGGCCCGGCCAAGAGACCCAGTACTTC. This encodes CSARVWPGQETQYF.